Listed below are T cell receptor beta chains from one sample, sequenced in a study of cytomegalovirus exposure and HLA in healthy donors. Some clones are missing from TCRdb's copy, which holds only in-frame ones; the method was immunoSEQ multiplex PCR. The table includes approximately 200,000 clones, roughly 80% detected once. The sample taken for sequencing was PBMCs. Receptor source: a man younger than 30 in good health and CMV-seropositive. The CDR3 runs from the conserved cysteine through the conserved F or W. D genes are given only for firm matches. The size of a clone is reported for some rows only, either as once, few or many, or as a class for expanded clones.

cdr3_nt,cdr3_aa,d_call,j_call,v_call,clone_size
TGTGCCAGCAGCCAGCAACAGGTGCCCTATGGCTACACCTTC,CASSQQQVPYGYTF,NA,TRBJ1-2,TRBV4-2,NA
TGTGCCAGCAGTGTGGGGGCGCCGGGAAACACCATATATTTT,CASSVGAPGNTIYF,NA,TRBJ1-3,TRBV2,many
TGTGCCAGCAGCAACAGTGGCATTCAGTACTTC,CASSNSGIQYF,NA,TRBJ2-4,TRBV9,NA
TGTGCCAGCAGCCAGGGACTAGCGGGAGTATCCGAGCAGTACTTC,CASSQGLAGVSEQYF,TRBD2,TRBJ2-7,TRBV14,NA
TGTGCCAGTAGTACTCGGGGTTCCTACAATGAGCAGTTCTTC,CASSTRGSYNEQFF,NA,TRBJ2-1,TRBV19,NA
TGTGCCAGCAGTGACACGTTGAGCGGGGGCCGTGGCTACACCTTC,CASSDTLSGGRGYTF,NA,TRBJ1-2,TRBV6-4,NA
TGTGCCAGCAGCCCAGGTCGGACAGATTACGAGCAGTACTTC,CASSPGRTDYEQYF,NA,TRBJ2-7,TRBV7-2,NA
TGTGCCAGCAGTGGACTAGCCATACCTAACACCGGGGAGCTGTTTTTT,CASSGLAIPNTGELFF,TRBD2,TRBJ2-2,TRBV6-1,NA
TGTGCATCTTCCGGGGAGGGAGAACTGTTTTTT,CASSGEGELFF,NA,TRBJ1-4,TRBV15,NA
TGTGCCAGCAGCGGAGACAGGAATGGGCAGTTCTTC,CASSGDRNGQFF,NA,TRBJ2-1,TRBV9,NA
TGTGCCAGCAGGGACAGGGGTGACTACGAGCAGTACTTC,CASRDRGDYEQYF,TRBD1,TRBJ2-7,TRBV6-1,NA
TGTGCCAGCAGCCATATGGGGGGGGCCAGGCGGGATACGCAGTATTTT,CASSHMGGARRDTQYF,NA,TRBJ2-3,TRBV27,NA
TGTGCCAGCAGCTTCGGTGGGAGGAGCTCCTACGAGCAGTACTTC,CASSFGGRSSYEQYF,NA,TRBJ2-7,TRBV5-4,NA
TGCGCCAGCAGCTTGGGGGGGCTAGCGGTTTCCCAAGAGACCCAGTACTTC,CASSLGGLAVSQETQYF,NA,TRBJ2-5,TRBV5-1,NA
TGTGCCAGCAGTTTCGGACAGGGATTCACCGGGGAGCTGTTTTTT,CASSFGQGFTGELFF,TRBD1,TRBJ2-2,TRBV6-5,few
TGTGCCAGCGTCCCTAGCGGGAGTGTATACGAGCAGTACTTC,CASVPSGSVYEQYF,TRBD2,TRBJ2-7,TRBV28,NA
TGTGCCAGCAGCCCGGAAACTTCGGGCTACAATGAGCAGTTCTTC,CASSPETSGYNEQFF,NA,TRBJ2-1,TRBV7-3,NA
TGTGCCAGCAGTTCCGGACAGGGGGCGCGAGAGCAGTACTTC,CASSSGQGAREQYF,TRBD1,TRBJ2-7,TRBV6-5,once
TGTGCCACCAGCAGAGATTCGGTCCGCCAGGGAGAGCAGTTCTTC,CATSRDSVRQGEQFF,NA,TRBJ2-1,TRBV15,NA
TGTGCCAGTTATCGTACCGGGGTTCAGGCGGGGAAGGTTCGGGAGCAGTACTTC,CASYRTGVQAGKVREQYF,NA,TRBJ2-7,TRBV27,NA
TGTGCCAGCAGCTTAGGGCTAGCGGGATACTCCTACGAGCAGTACTTC,CASSLGLAGYSYEQYF,TRBD2,TRBJ2-7,TRBV7-2,NA
TGTGCCAGTATGTCGGGGGGCTACGAGCAGTACTTC,CASMSGGYEQYF,TRBD2,TRBJ2-7,TRBV19,NA
TGTGCCAGTAGTGATACAGGGTTTGGCAATCAGCCCCAGCATTTT,CASSDTGFGNQPQHF,NA,TRBJ1-5,TRBV19,NA
TGTGCCAGCAGCGGCGGGACAGGGGGACAAGAGACCCAGTACTTC,CASSGGTGGQETQYF,TRBD1,TRBJ2-5,TRBV5-4,NA
TGTGCCTGGAGTGCCCCCATTGGGAGTAATGAAAAACTGTTTTTT,CAWSAPIGSNEKLFF,NA,TRBJ1-4,TRBV30,NA
TGTGCCAGCAGTGAAAGGGGACAGGGTGAATTCTACGAGCAGTACTTC,CASSERGQGEFYEQYF,TRBD1,TRBJ2-7,TRBV25-1,NA
TGCGCCAGCAGCCCGGGACAGGCGGTACACGAGCAGTACTTC,CASSPGQAVHEQYF,TRBD1,TRBJ2-7,TRBV5-1,NA
TGTGCCAGCAGTTTACGTAATGAGCAGTTCTTC,CASSLRNEQFF,NA,TRBJ2-1,TRBV28,NA
TGTGCCAGCAGTGAAGCCTCTAGTCGGCAGGGTTTCGACGAGCAGTACTTC,CASSEASSRQGFDEQYF,NA,TRBJ2-7,TRBV6-1,NA
TGTGCCAGCAGGTTGCCAACTAGCGGGAGCGACGAGCAGTACTTC,CASRLPTSGSDEQYF,TRBD2,TRBJ2-7,TRBV5-6,NA
TGCGCCAGCAGCCGACAAGGGGCGGGAGGGCCCGCAGATACGCAGTATTTT,CASSRQGAGGPADTQYF,TRBD2,TRBJ2-3,TRBV4-3,once
TGTGCCAGCAGCCGACTTCCAGGGGGGACTAATGAAAAACTGTTTTTT,CASSRLPGGTNEKLFF,TRBD1,TRBJ1-4,TRBV5-4,NA
TGTGCCTGGACAGGGGGCGGTGGCTACACCTTC,CAWTGGGGYTF,TRBD1,TRBJ1-2,TRBV30,NA
TGTGCCAGCAGCCCTCCGCCGGGTATTAGTTCCGGGGCCAACGTCCTGACTTTC,CASSPPPGISSGANVLTF,NA,TRBJ2-6,TRBV7-6,NA
TGTGCCAGCAGCGCGGGTGGCGACACCGGGGAGCTGTTTTTT,CASSAGGDTGELFF,NA,TRBJ2-2,TRBV9,few
TGTGCCAGCAGCCTTGGGACAGGGAGTGAGCAGTACTTC,CASSLGTGSEQYF,TRBD1,TRBJ2-7,TRBV7-9,NA
TGTGCCAGCAGCTTAGACGCGACGGCTAGCTCCTACGAGCAGTACTTC,CASSLDATASSYEQYF,NA,TRBJ2-7,TRBV11-2,once
TGTGCCAGCAGCTTTCAGGACAGGCTTAATGAAAAACTGTTTTTT,CASSFQDRLNEKLFF,TRBD1,TRBJ1-4,TRBV9,NA
TGTGCCAGCAGCCTCTCCTTTACTAGCGGGAAGGTCGGGGAGCTGTTTTTT,CASSLSFTSGKVGELFF,TRBD2,TRBJ2-2,TRBV7-2,few
TGTGCCAGCCTGGGACTAGCGCCTCGTTCGGGCTACGAGCAGTACTTC,CASLGLAPRSGYEQYF,TRBD2,TRBJ2-7,TRBV28,NA
TGTGCCAGCAGCGGGGTCGGGGGGGCAGGCGAGCAGTACTTC,CASSGVGGAGEQYF,TRBD2,TRBJ2-7,TRBV6-5,NA
TGTGCCAGCAGCGTAGGACAGGGGGCCTATGGCTACACCTTC,CASSVGQGAYGYTF,TRBD1,TRBJ1-2,TRBV9,NA
TGTGCCAGCAGTGAAAGCAGGGGACGGAACATTCAGTACTTC,CASSESRGRNIQYF,NA,TRBJ2-4,TRBV6-1,once
TGCGCCAGCACGGGTAGCGGGATCTACAATGAGCAGTTCTTC,CASTGSGIYNEQFF,TRBD2,TRBJ2-1,TRBV10-2,NA
TGTGCCAGCAGTTACCTCCGGACAGGGGATGAAAAACTGTTTTTT,CASSYLRTGDEKLFF,TRBD1,TRBJ1-4,TRBV6-5,NA
TGTGCCAGCAGCCCTGCCGTAGCCGACGAAATGGATGAGCAGTTCTTC,CASSPAVADEMDEQFF,NA,TRBJ2-1,TRBV11-2,NA
TGTGCCAGCAGCCCCGGGGGGACAGGGGGAAATACGCAGTATTTT,CASSPGGTGGNTQYF,TRBD1,TRBJ2-3,TRBV7-9,NA
TGTGCCAGCAGTTCCCCCGGGACAGGGGGTTATGGCTACACCTTC,CASSSPGTGGYGYTF,TRBD1,TRBJ1-2,TRBV11-2,many
TGTGCCAGCAGCTCAATCAGTGGGGACAGCGCCTACGAGCAGTACTTC,CASSSISGDSAYEQYF,TRBD1,TRBJ2-7,TRBV7-8,once
TGTGCCAGCAGTGAATATAGGGGGGGGGTCTCGGATGAAAAACTGTTTTTT,CASSEYRGGVSDEKLFF,NA,TRBJ1-4,TRBV25-1,NA
TGTGCCAGCAGCGGAGGACTAGCGGGAGGCCTCAATGAGCAGTTCTTC,CASSGGLAGGLNEQFF,TRBD2,TRBJ2-1,TRBV9,NA
TGCGCCAGCAGCGCTTACTGGGGGGCGAACACCGGGGAGCTGTTTTTT,CASSAYWGANTGELFF,NA,TRBJ2-2,TRBV5-1,NA
TGTGCCAGCAGCTTAGGCCGAGCGGGAGGGCCCGGAGAGACCCAGTACTTC,CASSLGRAGGPGETQYF,TRBD2,TRBJ2-5,TRBV13,NA
TGCCCTGGGGAGCGGGCGCCCTCCGGAGAGACCCAGTACTTC,CPGERAPSGETQYF,NA,TRBJ2-5,TRBV23-1,NA
TGTGCCAGCGTTGGCAGGGGTAACTATGGCTACACCTTC,CASVGRGNYGYTF,NA,TRBJ1-2,TRBV6-6,NA
TGCGCCAGCAGCCAGAGTCCTGCCAGGGGACCCTCTGGAAACACCATATATTTT,CASSQSPARGPSGNTIYF,NA,TRBJ1-3,TRBV4-1,few
TGTGCCAGCAGCTTAGTTGGGACTACCTCTCGGGAGCTGTTTTTT,CASSLVGTTSRELFF,TRBD2,TRBJ2-2,TRBV7-2,NA
TGCAGCGTTCGGAGGACCGGGGAGCTGTTTTTT,CSVRRTGELFF,NA,TRBJ2-2,TRBV29-1,NA
TGTGCCAGCAGCCCAGGGCGCGGCAGGGGAATGTCTATTTATGGCTACACCTTC,CASSPGRGRGMSIYGYTF,NA,TRBJ1-2,TRBV11-2,NA
TGTGCCAGCAGCTTAATATTTAATGAGCAGTTCTTC,CASSLIFNEQFF,NA,TRBJ2-1,TRBV7-9,NA